This TCR beta chain was captured in a study of blood T cell repertoires in COVID-19. CDR3 length equals 16 residues. The V gene's germline CDR1 is SGDLS and CDR2 YYNGEE. V lost 3 bases, J lost 5 bases, and 4 bases stayed unmatched. TCRdb keeps only in-frame clones here, not all; method: immunoSEQ multiplex PCR. The data hold 130,000 to 150,000 clones, with around 84% observed a single time. The source is a human donor in a cohort sampled during active COVID-19. The sequencing input was peripheral blood. This chain joins TRBV9 and TRBJ2-2, with 13 bases identical to TRBD2. CDR3 coding DNA: TGTGCCAGCAGCGGACTAGCGGGGGGATTTACCGGGGAGCTGTTTTTT. Translated: CASSGLAGGFTGELFF.